These 10 T cell receptor beta chains came from one sample sequenced in a study of monozygotic twins with inflammatory bowel disease. TCRdb reprocessed the 5' RACE reads and stores each CDR3 protein as one record, lacking DNA. Recorded here are 150,000 to 200,000 distinct CDR3 sequences; the top ten clones represent approximately 2.4%. The sample was blood. These receptors originate from a human donor with ulcerative colitis or Crohn's disease, or a healthy co-twin of an affected twin (not recorded which).

The V gene is TRBV6-1, the J gene TRBJ2-7; as DNA is missing, the TRBD1 call by TCRdb cannot be tested. Germline CDR1 reads MNHNS; CDR2 reads SASEGT. This CDR3 is 14 amino acids long. The CDR3 loop is CASSESTGRREQYF.

The chain uses TRBV5-1 and TRBJ1-1; TCRdb indicates TRBD1, and absent DNA this call remains unverified. CDR3 size: 13 residues. In germline, CDR1 is SGHRS, CDR2 YFSETQ. CDR3 loop: CASRRQGNTEAFF.

V is TRBV11-2 and J is TRBJ2-3; the D call from TCRdb, TRBD2, cannot be confirmed without DNA. Germline-derived CDR1 and CDR2 are SGHAT and FQNNGV. There are 17 residues in the CDR3. The CDR3 spells CASSLDTSGGVTDTQYF.

The chain links TRBV19 to TRBJ1-5; there is no DNA to check the TCRdb D call of TRBD1. Germline CDR1 and CDR2: LNHDA and SQIVND (reference sequence). The CDR3 consists of 13 residues. Here the CDR3 reads CASRPAGAQPQHF.

This chain links TRBV11-1 with TRBJ1-6; as DNA is missing, the TRBD1 call by TCRdb cannot be tested. This CDR3 has 13 amino acids. CDR1 and CDR2 (germline): SGHAT, FQDESV (reference sequence). CDR3 in amino acids: CASRDAAYSPLHF. The full variable domain, its missing parts supplied by reference TRBV11-1 and TRBJ1-6, is EAEVAQSPRYKITEKSQAVAFWCDPISGHATLYWYRQILGQGPELLVQFQDESVVDDSQLPKDRFSAERLKGVDSTLKIQPAELGDSAMYLCASRDAAYSPLHFGNGTRLTVT.

V usage is TRBV7-2 and J usage is TRBJ2-4; TCRdb gives TRBD2 as the D gene, but with no DNA this cannot be confirmed. The CDR3 is 14 amino acids. CDR1 and CDR2 from the germline V gene are SGHTA and FQGNSA. The CDR3 sequence is CASSPGLLGNIQYF.

V and J are TRBV5-1 and TRBJ1-4; absent DNA, TCRdb's TRBD1 call cannot be checked. The CDR3 has 14 residues. Per germline, CDR1 SGHRS and CDR2 YFSETQ. The CDR3 reads CASSYRTGDEKLFF. Supplemented by reference TRBV5-1 and TRBJ1-4, the full variable domain reads KAGVTQTPRYLIKTRGQQVTLSCSPISGHRSVSWYQQTPGQGLQFLFEYFSETQRNKGNFPGRFSGRQFSNSRSEMNVSTLELGDSALYLCASSYRTGDEKLFFGSGTQLSVL.

The V and J genes are TRBV7-6 and TRBJ2-7; as DNA is missing, the TRBD1 call by TCRdb cannot be tested. The CDR3 runs 16 residues. Germline assignment: CDR1 SGHVS and CDR2 FNYEAQ. The CDR3 protein is CASSLARDSETYEQYF.

The CDR3: CASSPFGQDGYTF. The V and J genes are TRBV7-9 and TRBJ1-2; without DNA, the TCRdb call of TRBD1 cannot be checked. CDR1 SEHNR and CDR2 FQNEAQ come from the germline V gene (reference sequence). This CDR3 has 13 amino acids.

The chain recombines TRBV5-6 with TRBJ2-7; TCRdb proposes TRBD1, but this gene call is untestable without DNA. The CDR3 sequence is 16 residues long. Germline-derived CDR1 and CDR2 are SGHDT and YYEEEE. CDR3 sequence: CASSLNPRDRGFEQYF.